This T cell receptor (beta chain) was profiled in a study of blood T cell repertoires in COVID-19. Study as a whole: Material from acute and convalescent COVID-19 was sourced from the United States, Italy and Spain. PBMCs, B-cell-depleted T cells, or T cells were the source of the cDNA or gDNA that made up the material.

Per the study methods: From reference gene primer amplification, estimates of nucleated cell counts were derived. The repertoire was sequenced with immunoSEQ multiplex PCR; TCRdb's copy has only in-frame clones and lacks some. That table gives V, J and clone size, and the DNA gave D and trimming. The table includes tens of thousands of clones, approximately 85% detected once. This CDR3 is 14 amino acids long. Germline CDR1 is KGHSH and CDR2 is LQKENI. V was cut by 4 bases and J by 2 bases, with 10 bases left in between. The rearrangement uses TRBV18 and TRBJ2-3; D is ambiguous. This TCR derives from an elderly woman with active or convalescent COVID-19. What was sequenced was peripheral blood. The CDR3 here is CASSRGTDTDTQYF. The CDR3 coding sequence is TGTGCCAGCTCACGTGGAACAGACACAGATACGCAGTATTTT.